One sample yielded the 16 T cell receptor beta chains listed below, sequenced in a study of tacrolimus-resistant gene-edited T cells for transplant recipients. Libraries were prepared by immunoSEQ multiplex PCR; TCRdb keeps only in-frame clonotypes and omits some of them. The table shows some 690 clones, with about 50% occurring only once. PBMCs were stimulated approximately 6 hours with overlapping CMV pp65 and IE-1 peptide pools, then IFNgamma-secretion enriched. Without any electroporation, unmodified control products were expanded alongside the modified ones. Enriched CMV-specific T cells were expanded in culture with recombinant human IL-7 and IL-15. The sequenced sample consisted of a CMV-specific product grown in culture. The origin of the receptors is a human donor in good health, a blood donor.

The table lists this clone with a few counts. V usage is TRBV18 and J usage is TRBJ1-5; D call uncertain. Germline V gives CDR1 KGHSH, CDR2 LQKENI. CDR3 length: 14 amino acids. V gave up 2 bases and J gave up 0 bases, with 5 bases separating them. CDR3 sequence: CASSPMSSNQPQHF. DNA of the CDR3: TGTGCCAGCTCACCAATGAGTAGCAATCAGCCCCAGCATTTT.

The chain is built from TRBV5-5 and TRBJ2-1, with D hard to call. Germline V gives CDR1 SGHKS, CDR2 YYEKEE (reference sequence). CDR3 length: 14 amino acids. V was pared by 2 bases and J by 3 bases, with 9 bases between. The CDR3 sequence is CASSLAAHYNEQFF. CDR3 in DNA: TGTGCCAGCAGCTTAGCCGCTCACTACAATGAGCAGTTCTTC. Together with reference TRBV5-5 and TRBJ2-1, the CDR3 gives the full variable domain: DAGVTQSPTHLIKTRGQQVTLRCSPISGHKSVSWYQQVLGQGPQFIFQYYEKEERGRGNFPDRFSARQFPNYSSELNVNALLLGDSALYLCASSLAAHYNEQFFGPGTRLTVL.

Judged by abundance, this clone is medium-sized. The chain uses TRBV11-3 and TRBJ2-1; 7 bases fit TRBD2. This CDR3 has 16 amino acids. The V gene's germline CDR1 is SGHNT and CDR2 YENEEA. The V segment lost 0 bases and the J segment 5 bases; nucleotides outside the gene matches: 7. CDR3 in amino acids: CASSLESSSGDNEQFF. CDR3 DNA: TGTGCCAGCAGCTTAGAATCCTCTAGCGGCGACAATGAGCAGTTCTTC. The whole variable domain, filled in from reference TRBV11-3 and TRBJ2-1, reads EAGVVQSPRYKIIEKKQPVAFWCNPISGHNTLYWYLQNLGQGPELLIRYENEEAVDDSQLPKDRFSAERLKGVDSTLKIQPAELGDSAVYLCASSLESSSGDNEQFFGPGTRLTVL.

CDR3 region: CASSQPGDTQYF. DNA for the CDR3: TGTGCCAGCAGCCAACCGGGTGATACGCAGTATTTT. This chain uses TRBV14 with TRBJ2-3; D uncertain. Germline V lookup: CDR1 SGHDN, CDR2 FVKESK. Trimming pared 2 bases from V and 6 bases from J, leaving 6 bases between. This CDR3 spans 12 amino acids. The complete variable domain, with remaining parts taken from reference TRBV14 and TRBJ2-3, reads EAGVTQFPSHSVIEKGQTVTLRCDPISGHDNLYWYRRVMGKEIKFLLHFVKESKQDESGMPNNRFLAERTGGTYSTLKVQPAELEDSGVYFCASSQPGDTQYFGPGTRLTVL.

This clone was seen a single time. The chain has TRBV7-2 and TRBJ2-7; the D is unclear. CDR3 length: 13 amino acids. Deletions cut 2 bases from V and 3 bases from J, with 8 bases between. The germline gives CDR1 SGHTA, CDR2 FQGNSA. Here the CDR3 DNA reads TGTGCCAGCAGCTTATTCTTCCTCTACGAGCAGTACTTC. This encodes CASSLFFLYEQYF.

The chain's CDR3 is CSVARGANEQFF. In DNA, the CDR3 is TGCAGCGTTGCCAGGGGTGCGAATGAGCAGTTCTTC. The rearrangement links TRBV29-1 to TRBJ2-1; tentative D call: TRBD1 (6 bases). In germline, CDR1 is SQVTM, CDR2 ANQGSEA. V shed 4 bases and J shed 7 bases, with 11 bases lying between them. The CDR3 loop spans 12 amino acids.

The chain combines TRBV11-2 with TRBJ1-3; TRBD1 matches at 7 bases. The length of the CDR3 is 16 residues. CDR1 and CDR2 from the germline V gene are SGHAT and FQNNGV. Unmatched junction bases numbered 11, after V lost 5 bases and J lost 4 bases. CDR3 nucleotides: TGTGCCAGCAGCCCTGGACAGGCCATGGTCGGAAACACCATATATTTT. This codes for CASSPGQAMVGNTIYF.

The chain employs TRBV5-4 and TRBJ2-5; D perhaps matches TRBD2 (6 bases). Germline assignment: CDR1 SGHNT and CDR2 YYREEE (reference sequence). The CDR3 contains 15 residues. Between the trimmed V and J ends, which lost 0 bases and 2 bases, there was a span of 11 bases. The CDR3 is CASSLAGREQETQYF. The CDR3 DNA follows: TGTGCCAGCAGCTTGGCCGGGAGAGAGCAAGAGACCCAGTACTTC.

CDR3 region: CASSAGTSGKSYEQYF. CDR3 nucleotide sequence: TGTGCCAGCAGCGCAGGGACTAGCGGGAAGTCCTACGAGCAGTACTTC. The chain has TRBV5-4 and TRBJ2-7; 13 bases are shared with TRBD2. Germline lookup yields CDR1 SGHNT and CDR2 YYREEE (reference sequence). V was pared by 4 bases and J by 1 base, with 5 bases of the junction left unmatched. The CDR3 runs to 16 residues.

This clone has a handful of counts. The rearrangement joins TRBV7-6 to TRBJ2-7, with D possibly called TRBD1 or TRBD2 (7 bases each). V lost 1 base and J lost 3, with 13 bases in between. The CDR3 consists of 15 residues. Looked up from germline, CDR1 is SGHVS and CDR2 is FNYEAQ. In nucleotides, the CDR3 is TGTGCCAGCAGCTTAGGTTTCAGGGGGGGCTACGAGCAGTACTTC. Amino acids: CASSLGFRGGYEQYF.

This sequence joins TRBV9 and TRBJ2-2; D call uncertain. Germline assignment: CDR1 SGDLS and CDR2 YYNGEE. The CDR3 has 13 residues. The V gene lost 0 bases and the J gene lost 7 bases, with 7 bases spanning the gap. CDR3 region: CASSVALHGELFF. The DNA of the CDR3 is TGTGCCAGCAGCGTAGCCCTCCACGGGGAGCTGTTTTTT.

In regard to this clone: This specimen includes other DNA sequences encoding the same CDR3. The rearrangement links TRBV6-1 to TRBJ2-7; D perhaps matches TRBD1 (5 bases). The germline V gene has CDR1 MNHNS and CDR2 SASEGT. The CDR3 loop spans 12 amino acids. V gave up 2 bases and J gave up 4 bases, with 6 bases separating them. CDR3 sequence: CASSEPGYEQYF. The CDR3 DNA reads TGTGCCAGCAGTGAACCAGGGTACGAGCAGTACTTC.

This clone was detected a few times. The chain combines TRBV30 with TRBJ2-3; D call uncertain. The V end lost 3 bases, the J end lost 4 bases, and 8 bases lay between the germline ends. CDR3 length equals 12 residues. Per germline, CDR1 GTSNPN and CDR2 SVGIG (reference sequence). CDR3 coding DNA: TGTGCCTGGAGCGCGTCTGCAGATACGCAGTATTTT. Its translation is CAWSASADTQYF. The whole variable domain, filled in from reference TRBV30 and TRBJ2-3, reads SQTIHQWPATLVQPVGSPLSLECTVEGTSNPNLYWYRQAAGRGLQLLFYSVGIGQISSEVPQNLSASRPQDRQFILSSKKLLLSDSGFYLCAWSASADTQYFGPGTRLTVL.

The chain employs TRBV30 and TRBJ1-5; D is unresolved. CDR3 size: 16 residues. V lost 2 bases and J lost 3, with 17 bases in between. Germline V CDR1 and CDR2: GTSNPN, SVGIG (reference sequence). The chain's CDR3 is CAWSLPLTGNNQPQHF. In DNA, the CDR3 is TGTGCCTGGAGTCTCCCCCTCACGGGGAACAATCAGCCCCAGCATTTT.

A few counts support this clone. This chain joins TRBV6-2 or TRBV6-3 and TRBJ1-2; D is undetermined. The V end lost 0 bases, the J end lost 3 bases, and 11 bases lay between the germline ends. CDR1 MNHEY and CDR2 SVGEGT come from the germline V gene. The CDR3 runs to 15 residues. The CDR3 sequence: CASSYSHTPDYGYTF. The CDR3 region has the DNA TGTGCCAGCAGTTACTCGCACACCCCGGACTATGGCTACACCTTC.

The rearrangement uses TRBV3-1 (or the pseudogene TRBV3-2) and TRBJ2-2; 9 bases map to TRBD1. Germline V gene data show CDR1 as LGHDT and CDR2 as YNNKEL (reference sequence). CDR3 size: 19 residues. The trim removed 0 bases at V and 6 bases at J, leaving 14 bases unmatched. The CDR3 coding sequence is TGTGCCAGCAGCCAAGAATTCCGGGACAGGGAGAAGACACCCGGGGAGCTGTTTTTT. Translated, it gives CASSQEFRDREKTPGELFF.